Following are 18 T cell receptor beta chains from one sample sequenced in a study of identical twins. TCRdb independently ran MiXCR on the 5' RACE reads; one entry per CDR3 protein. Altogether roughly 500,000 distinct CDR3 sequences are present, 22% being singletons, with the ten largest covering roughly 0.9%. The same specimen was also included in a second study, on T cells expressing NK-cell markers.

The sample taken for sequencing was CD4+ T cells sorted from blood. These receptors were collected from a woman aged 18-29 years in good health.

The chain combines TRBV2 with TRBJ1-1; no reliable D call. The CDR3 spans 12 residues. Trimming took 7 bases from V and 0 from J, leaving 6 bases between them. CDR1 is SNHLY, CDR2 FYNNEI, per germline. DNA for the CDR3: TGTGCCAGCAAGACCATGAACACTGAAGCTTTCTTT. Translation: CASKTMNTEAFF.

This clonotype occurred a few times. The chain combines TRBV2 with TRBJ1-2, with 10 bases that match TRBD1. Germline assignment: CDR1 SNHLY and CDR2 FYNNEI. J gave up 6 bases and V 8 bases, and 6 bases lay outside the gene matches. The CDR3 is 13 residues long. CDR3 in DNA: TGTGCCAGCGGGTTTGGGACAGGGGATGGCTACACCTTC. Its protein is CASGFGTGDGYTF.

About this clonotype itself: Since a much larger clone is just one base distant, this may be a read error. The CDR3 ends on some other residue instead of the conserved phenylalanine or tryptophan, so this is likely a read error. The chain combines TRBV4-2 with TRBJ2-3; D is unresolved. The CDR3 is 13 amino acids. The V gene's germline CDR1 is LGHNA and CDR2 YNFKEQ. V was cut by 3 bases and J by 1 base, with 5 bases left in between. The DNA of the CDR3 is TGTGCCAGCAGCCACCTGGGCACAGATACGCAGTATTCT. This sequence encodes CASSHLGTDTQYS.

In this sample, this clonotype turned up a few times. The chain has TRBV5-1 and TRBJ1-1; 7 bases align to TRBD1. CDR1 SGHRS and CDR2 YFSETQ come from the germline V gene. Trimming cost V 4 bases and J 3 bases; bases outside gene matches: 9. This CDR3 region has 15 residues. The CDR3 DNA follows: TGCGCCAGCAGCCCCGGGACAGCGATGGACACTGAAGCTTTCTTT. It specifies CASSPGTAMDTEAFF. Looking up the rest from reference TRBV5-1 and TRBJ1-1 gives the full variable domain: KAGVTQTPRYLIKTRGQQVTLSCSPISGHRSVSWYQQTPGQGLQFLFEYFSETQRNKGNFPGRFSGRQFSNSRSEMNVSTLELGDSALYLCASSPGTAMDTEAFFGQGTRLTVV.

This clonotype was observed a handful of times. The chain has TRBV30 and TRBJ2-1, with 11 positions matching TRBD2. The CDR3 is 15 amino acids. Germline values: CDR1 GTSNPN, CDR2 SVGIG (reference sequence). The ends lost 0 bases at V and 4 bases at J; junction bases unmatched: 2. The DNA for the CDR3 is TGTGCCTGGAGTGTAGGGACTAGCGGATACAATGAGCAGTTCTTC. It specifies CAWSVGTSGYNEQFF. Full variable domain (rest looked up from reference TRBV30 and TRBJ2-1): SQTIHQWPATLVQPVGSPLSLECTVEGTSNPNLYWYRQAAGRGLQLLFYSVGIGQISSEVPQNLSASRPQDRQFILSSKKLLLSDSGFYLCAWSVGTSGYNEQFFGPGTRLTVL.

This clonotype has more than one count but fewer than ten. The CDR3, as DNA: TGTGCCAGCAGCTTAGATCCTTTGCGCGGGGGGAGCTCCTACAATGAGCAGTTCTTC. Protein: CASSLDPLRGGSSYNEQFF. The chain uses TRBV11-2 and TRBJ2-1; 8 bases are shared with TRBD2. The length of the CDR3 is 19 residues. Unmatched junction bases numbered 10, after V lost 0 bases and J lost 0 bases. Per germline, CDR1 SGHAT and CDR2 FQNNGV.

The V call is TRBV20-1, the J call TRBJ2-1; TRBD2 matches 11 bases. V lost 4 bases to trimming and J lost 4 bases; unmatched junction nucleotides: 6. The CDR3 length is 15 residues. Germline V gene data show CDR1 as DFQATT and CDR2 as SNEGSKA (reference sequence). CDR3 protein: CSAMDRTSGYNEQFF. In DNA form, the CDR3 reads TGCAGTGCTATGGATCGGACTAGCGGGTACAATGAGCAGTTCTTC.

V gene TRBV12-3 or TRBV12-4 combines with J gene TRBJ1-2; 11 nucleotides match TRBD1. The V segment lost 3 bases and the J segment 8 bases; nucleotides outside the gene matches: 2. The CDR3 sequence is 13 residues long. In nucleotides, the CDR3 is TGTGCCAGCAGTTTGAGGACAGGGGGCGGCTACACCTTC. Translation: CASSLRTGGGYTF.

This clonotype was seen more than once but under ten times. The V call is TRBV11-2, the J call TRBJ1-2; D not resolved. The CDR3 loop spans 14 amino acids. Trimming pared 0 bases from V and 3 bases from J, leaving 8 bases between. Looked up from germline, CDR1 is SGHAT and CDR2 is FQNNGV. DNA for the CDR3: TGTGCCAGCAGCTTAGAGCCGGGGTACTATGGCTACACCTTC. Encoded protein: CASSLEPGYYGYTF.

The gene calls are TRBV5-1 and TRBJ2-2; D remains ambiguous. V dropped 1 base and J dropped 4 bases, with 8 bases sitting between them. CDR1 is SGHRS, CDR2 YFSETQ, per germline. CDR3 size: 14 residues. The CDR3 DNA is TGCGCCAGCAGCTTGAGTTGGGTCACCGGGGAGCTGTTTTTT. The encoded protein is CASSLSWVTGELFF. The variable domain in full, completed from reference TRBV5-1 and TRBJ2-2, reads KAGVTQTPRYLIKTRGQQVTLSCSPISGHRSVSWYQQTPGQGLQFLFEYFSETQRNKGNFPGRFSGRQFSNSRSEMNVSTLELGDSALYLCASSLSWVTGELFFGEGSRLTVL.

The chain uses TRBV14 and TRBJ2-1; TRBD1 or TRBD2 may be the D gene (5 bases each). CDR1 and CDR2 (germline): SGHDN, FVKESK. CDR3 length: 17 residues. Trimming took 1 base from V and 9 from J, leaving 22 bases between them. Written as DNA, the CDR3 is TGTGCCAGCAGCCAAGCTGTGGGGGACGGGTTCCTCGGTGAGCAGTTCTTC. It translates to CASSQAVGDGFLGEQFF.

This clonotype was observed at least ten times. The V and J genes are TRBV5-1 and TRBJ2-3, with 8 nucleotides matching TRBD2. V gave up 0 bases and J gave up 0 bases; unmatched junction bases: 6. Germline CDR1 and CDR2: SGHRS and YFSETQ. The CDR3 is 17 amino acids. The CDR3 DNA reads as TGCGCCAGCAGCTTGGTAGCAGCGGGAGATAGCACAGATACGCAGTATTTT. Residues: CASSLVAAGDSTDTQYF.

This clonotype was found a few times. The junction shows a germline mismatch at one end, possibly a read error. The J gene is TRBJ1-4, the V gene TRBV6-2 or TRBV6-3; D unresolved. Germline V gene sequence: CDR1 MNHEY, CDR2 SVGEGT. There are 13 residues in the CDR3. CDR3 protein: CASSYSRFDAGLF. CDR3 DNA sequence: TGTGCCAGCAGTTACTCGAGATTCGATGCCGGACTTTTT.

The table lists this clonotype with many counts. This chain links TRBV7-3 with TRBJ2-1, with D perhaps being TRBD1 or TRBD2 (5 bases each). Germline V gene lookup returns CDR1 SGHTA and CDR2 FQGTGA. Trimming cost V 1 base and J 7 bases, with 17 bases left between them. This CDR3 has 16 amino acids. CDR3 bases: TGTGCCAGCAGCTTAAATCGGCAGGGACGTATTAATGAGCAGTTCTTC. Amino acid sequence: CASSLNRQGRINEQFF.

This clonotype has more than one count but fewer than ten. The rearrangement uses TRBV5-4 and TRBJ2-3; 9 bases are a match to TRBD1. The CDR3 is made up of 13 amino acids. V was pared by 7 bases and J by 3 bases, with 3 bases of the junction left unmatched. Germline V gives CDR1 SGHNT, CDR2 YYREEE (reference sequence). The DNA of the CDR3 is TGTGCCAGCGGGGACAGGGAGACAGATACGCAGTATTTT. Translation: CASGDRETDTQYF.

This clonotype was counted only a few times. The rearrangement joins TRBV4-1 to TRBJ1-6, with 7 bases aligning to TRBD1. J gave up 6 bases and V 0 bases, and 5 bases lay outside the gene matches. The CDR3 extends over 16 amino acids. The V gene's germline CDR1 is MGHRA and CDR2 YSYEKL. CDR3 bases: TGCGCCAGCAGCCAAGAGGGGGACAGATTTAATTCACCCCTCCACTTT. Translation gives CASSQEGDRFNSPLHF.

The chain combines TRBV20-1 with TRBJ2-7, with a weak D call TRBD2 (6 bases). V dropped 2 bases and J dropped 5 bases, with 19 bases sitting between them. The CDR3 covers 15 residues. CDR1 is DFQATT, CDR2 SNEGSKA, per germline (reference sequence). CDR3 DNA: TGCAGTGCTAGAAGAACGATGGGAGGACGAGACGAGCAGTACTTC. Its translation is CSARRTMGGRDEQYF.

The sample holds a few counts of this clonotype. The chain combines TRBV2 with TRBJ2-7, with D perhaps matching TRBD1 or TRBD2 (5 bases each). Trimming left V 7 bases short and J 7 bases short, with 20 bases between. This CDR3 region has 14 residues. Germline lookup yields CDR1 SNHLY and CDR2 FYNNEI. The CDR3, as DNA: TGTGCCAGCACTCCGAGGGGATCGGCGCGGGAGCAGTACTTC. Translation gives CASTPRGSAREQYF.